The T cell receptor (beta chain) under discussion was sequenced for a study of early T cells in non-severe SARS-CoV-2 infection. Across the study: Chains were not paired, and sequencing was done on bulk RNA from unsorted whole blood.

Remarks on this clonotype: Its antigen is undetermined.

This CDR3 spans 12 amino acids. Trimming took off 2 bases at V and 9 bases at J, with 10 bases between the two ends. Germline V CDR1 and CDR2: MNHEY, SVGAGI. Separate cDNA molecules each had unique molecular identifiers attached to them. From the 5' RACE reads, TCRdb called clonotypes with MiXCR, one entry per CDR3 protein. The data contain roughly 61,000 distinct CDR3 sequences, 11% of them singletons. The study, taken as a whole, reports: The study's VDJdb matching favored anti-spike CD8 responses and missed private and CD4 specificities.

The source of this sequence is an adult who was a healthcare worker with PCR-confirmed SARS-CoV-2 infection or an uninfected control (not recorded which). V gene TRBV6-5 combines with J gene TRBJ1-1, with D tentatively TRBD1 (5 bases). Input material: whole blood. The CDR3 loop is CASSYGSGKAFF. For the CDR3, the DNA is TGTGCCAGCAGTTACGGGTCAGGGAAAGCTTTCTTT.